The rows below give T cell receptor beta chains drawn from one sample of a study of CD8+CD57+ T cells in acquired aplastic anemia. TCRdb analysed the reads with MiXCR anew, one entry per CDR3 protein. This sample has more than 150,000 distinct CDR3 sequences, with less than 60% found just once. Input material: sorted CD4+, CD8+, or CD8+CD57+ T cells (not recorded which) from PBMCs. The origin of the receptors is a human donor with aplastic anemia. The CDR3 runs from the conserved cysteine through the conserved F or W. Fields, in order: clone size, J gene, V gene, D gene, CDR3 DNA, CDR3 protein. The D gene is left open where the match is weak. A row's size may be missing; if present it is once, few, many or a size class.

>many|TRBJ1-4|TRBV19|.
TGTGCCAGTAGTATTCTAACCGGGAAGATAGAACTGTTTTTT
CASSILTGKIELFF
>many|TRBJ2-1|TRBV20-1|.
TGCAGTGCTTTTTCCAGCGCTATCTCCTACAATGAGCAGTTCTTC
CSAFSSAISYNEQFF
>many|TRBJ2-7|TRBV7-8|TRBD2
TGTGCTTCGGGTGGGGGGGGGTACGAGCAGTACTTC
CASGGGGYEQYF
>.|TRBJ1-5|TRBV19|TRBD1
TGTGCCAGTAGCGCGGGGACAGGCGGTCGGCCCCAGCATTTT
CASSAGTGGRPQHF
>.|TRBJ2-7|TRBV20-1|.
TGCAGTGCTAGCCAGGCCCGGGTGGGGGGGCAGTACTTC
CSASQARVGGQYF
>few|TRBJ1-5|TRBV27|.
TGTGCCAGCAGCCCCCTTGGCTCCTATCAGCCCCAGCATTTT
CASSPLGSYQPQHF
>few|TRBJ2-5|TRBV24-1|.
TGTGCCACCAGTCGACCGCCCCAAGAGACCCAGTACTTC
CATSRPPQETQYF
>.|TRBJ2-3|TRBV6-1|.
TGTGCCAGCAGTGAAGCCCCCAGCTCGTCCTTAACAGATGCGCAGTATTTT
CASSEAPSSSLTDAQYF
>.|TRBJ2-7|TRBV10-3|.
TGTGCCATCAGTGACAGTTCCTACGAGCAGTACTTC
CAISDSSYEQYF
>once|TRBJ2-2|TRBV2|TRBD1
TGTGCCAGCAGTAACAGGGGGTTCACCGGGGAGCTGTTTTTT
CASSNRGFTGELFF
>.|TRBJ2-5|TRBV29-1|TRBD2
TGCAGCGTTGCTCTTTTGGGACTAACTCAAGAGACCCAGTACTTC
CSVALLGLTQETQYF
>.|TRBJ1-3|TRBV10-3|TRBD1
TGTGCCATCAGTGAGTCCCGGGCAGGACAGGGTTGGGGAAACACCATATATTTT
CAISESRAGQGWGNTIYF
>many|TRBJ2-1|TRBV20-1|TRBD2
TGCAGTGCTTCAAATCTAGCGGGAGGTAATGAGCAGTTCTTC
CSASNLAGGNEQFF
>.|TRBJ2-7|TRBV7-9|TRBD1
TGTGCCAGCAGCCCCCGGGACAGGTTTTCCGAGCAGTACTTC
CASSPRDRFSEQYF
>.|TRBJ1-2|TRBV19|TRBD1
TGTGCCAGTAGTACAGGGGACAGGGGAAGCGGCTACACCTTC
CASSTGDRGSGYTF
>.|TRBJ1-5|TRBV20-1|TRBD1
TGCAGTGCTAGAGGACCAGGGGGCATGGTTCAGCCCCAGCATTTT
CSARGPGGMVQPQHF
>once|TRBJ1-1|TRBV7-9|.
TGTGCCAGCAACTTCAAGGGGAACACTGAAGCTTTCTTT
CASNFKGNTEAFF
>.|TRBJ2-3|TRBV20-1|.
TGCAGTGCGGAGATAGAAGTTAGTCGTACGCAGTATTTT
CSAEIEVSRTQYF
>.|TRBJ1-6|TRBV6-1|.
TGTGCCAGCAGTCCCACCAATTCACCCCTCCACTTT
CASSPTNSPLHF
>few|TRBJ1-2|TRBV6-5|TRBD1
TGTGCCAGCATTTCAAAACAGGGGATAGCCCCCAATGGCTACACCTTC
CASISKQGIAPNGYTF
>many|TRBJ2-2|TRBV20-1|.
TGCAGTGCCCGCTCCTTGAAAGACAGGAGGAAAGGCGGGGAGCTGTTTTTT
CSARSLKDRRKGGELFF
>.|TRBJ1-5|TRBV4-3|.
TGCGCCAGCAGTCGCGCCGATAGTCCTGGTCAGCCCCAGCATTTT
CASSRADSPGQPQHF
>many|TRBJ1-4|TRBV25-1|TRBD1
TGTGCCAGCAGTCTACACCCTGGACAGGGGATGGGCGCTAATGAAAAACTGTTTTTT
CASSLHPGQGMGANEKLFF
>.|TRBJ1-2|TRBV3-1|TRBD1
TGTGCCAGCAGCACAGGGGGCTGGGCTAACTATGGCTACACCTTC
CASSTGGWANYGYTF
>.|TRBJ2-5|TRBV29-1|TRBD2
TGCAGCGTTGTTCGCCTAGCGGAAGAGACCCAGTACTTC
CSVVRLAEETQYF
>.|TRBJ2-7|TRBV24-1|.
TGTGCCACCAGTGATCCGGACAAAGCCTACGAGCAGTACTTC
CATSDPDKAYEQYF
>.|TRBJ2-7|TRBV15|TRBD1
TGTGCCACCAGCAGAGATGATCTGGGACAGAGCTCCTACGAGCAGTACTTC
CATSRDDLGQSSYEQYF
>few|TRBJ2-3|TRBV24-1|TRBD1
TGTGCCACCAGTGATTTGGGGACAGGCACAGATACGCAGTATTTT
CATSDLGTGTDTQYF
>.|TRBJ2-7|TRBV10-3|TRBD1
TGTGCCATCAGAACCGAGACAGGGATCGAGCAGTACTTC
CAIRTETGIEQYF
>.|TRBJ1-1|TRBV15|.
TGTGCCACCGTGTGGGGGTCCTTGAACACTGAAGCTTTCTTT
CATVWGSLNTEAFF
>once|TRBJ2-6|TRBV7-9|.
TGTGCCTCACAGGGATCTGGGGCCAACGTCCTGACTTTC
CASQGSGANVLTF
>many|TRBJ2-2|TRBV9|.
TGTGCCAGCAGCCCCCCCGGAACCGGGGAGCTGTTTTTT
CASSPPGTGELFF
>.|TRBJ2-7|TRBV20-1|.
TGCAGTGCGACTTATACAAGCGACTACGAGCAGTACTTC
CSATYTSDYEQYF
>few|TRBJ2-5|TRBV4-3|.
TGCGCCAGCAGCCAGAGGGGGGGCGCCCCGCGAGAGACCCAGTACTTC
CASSQRGGAPRETQYF
>once|TRBJ1-2|TRBV7-7|TRBD1
TGTGCCAGCAGCGCGAGACCGGGACAGGGCAACTATGGCTACACCTTC
CASSARPGQGNYGYTF
>.|TRBJ2-7|TRBV6-5|.
TGTGCCAGCAGTTACTCGGCCTACGAGCAGTACTTC
CASSYSAYEQYF
>.|TRBJ1-5|TRBV7-8|.
TGTGCCAGCATGCTGACAGGCAATCAGCCCCAGCATTTT
CASMLTGNQPQHF
>many|TRBJ1-4|TRBV11-3|TRBD1
TGTGCCAGCAGCTTAGATCTCGGACAGGGACTGTTTTTT
CASSLDLGQGLFF
>.|TRBJ1-1|TRBV24-1|.
TGTGCCACCAGTGCGTCGGACGGGAACACTGAAGCTTTCTTT
CATSASDGNTEAFF
>.|TRBJ1-3|TRBV2|.
TGTGCCAGCATGAGCAGAGTGCGTGGAAACACCATATATTTT
CASMSRVRGNTIYF
>few|TRBJ2-7|TRBV10-3|.
TGTGCCATCAGCGATTCCTCGAGCGGCGAGCAGTACTTC
CAISDSSSGEQYF
>many|TRBJ1-1|TRBV11-1|.
TGTGCCAGCAGCTTAGGAGGAATATTCAGGTTCACTGAAGCTTTCTTT
CASSLGGIFRFTEAFF
>.|TRBJ2-7|TRBV5-4|TRBD1
TGTGCCAGCAGCTTGGATTGGGGGACAGGGGACCTATACTCCTACGAGCAGTACTTC
CASSLDWGTGDLYSYEQYF
>many|TRBJ1-1|TRBV19|.
TGTGCCAGTAGTATAGTCGGAAGGGGTGACACTGAAGCTTTCTTT
CASSIVGRGDTEAFF